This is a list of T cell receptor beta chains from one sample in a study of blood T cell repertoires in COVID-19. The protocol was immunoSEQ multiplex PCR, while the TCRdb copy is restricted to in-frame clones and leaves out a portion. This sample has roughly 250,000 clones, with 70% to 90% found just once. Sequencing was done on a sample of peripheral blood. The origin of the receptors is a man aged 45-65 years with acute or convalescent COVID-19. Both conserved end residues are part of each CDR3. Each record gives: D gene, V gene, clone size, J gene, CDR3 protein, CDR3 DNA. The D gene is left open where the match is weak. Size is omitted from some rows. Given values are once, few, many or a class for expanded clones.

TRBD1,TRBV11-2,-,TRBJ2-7,CASTPGQTYEQYF,TGTGCCAGCACCCCGGGACAGACCTACGAGCAGTACTTC
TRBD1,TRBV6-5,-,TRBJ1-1,CASRLSGTGVFGAFF,TGTGCCAGCAGACTTTCCGGGACAGGGGTATTCGGAGCTTTCTTT
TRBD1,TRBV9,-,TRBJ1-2,CASTQGGAGVGYTF,TGTGCCAGCACTCAGGGGGGCGCTGGGGTTGGCTACACCTTC
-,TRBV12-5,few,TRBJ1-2,CASGLAWRYTF,TGTGCTAGTGGTTTGGCCTGGCGCTACACCTTC
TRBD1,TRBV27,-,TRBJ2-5,CASRATGTETQYF,TGTGCCAGCAGGGCGACAGGGACGGAGACCCAGTACTTC
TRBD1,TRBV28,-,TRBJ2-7,CASSLGDRGSYEQYF,TGTGCCAGCAGTTTGGGGGACAGGGGATCCTACGAGCAGTACTTC
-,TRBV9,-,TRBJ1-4,CASSVVGGTGEKLFF,TGTGCCAGCAGCGTAGTCGGGGGGACCGGTGAAAAACTGTTTTTT
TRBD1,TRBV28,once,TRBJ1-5,CASSSGQGSNQPQHF,TGTGCCAGCAGTTCCGGACAGGGGTCAAATCAGCCCCAGCATTTT
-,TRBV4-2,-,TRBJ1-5,CASSQDLGYNQPQHF,TGTGCCAGCAGCCAAGATCTAGGTTACAATCAGCCCCAGCATTTT
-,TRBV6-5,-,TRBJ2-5,CASSYSAGAVVETQYF,TGTGCCAGCAGTTACTCTGCAGGGGCGGTGGTAGAGACCCAGTACTTC
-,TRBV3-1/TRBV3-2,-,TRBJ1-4,CASSQAQGREKLFF,TGTGCTAGCAGCCAAGCCCAGGGTAGGGAAAAACTGTTTTTT
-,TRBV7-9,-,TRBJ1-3,CASSSRGSGNTIYF,TGTGCCAGCAGCTCCAGGGGCTCTGGAAACACCATATATTTT
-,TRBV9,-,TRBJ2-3,CASSAAVIAASTDTQYF,TGTGCCAGCAGCGCCGCGGTTATAGCCGCTAGCACAGATACGCAGTATTTT
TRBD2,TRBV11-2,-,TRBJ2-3,CASSLVVSGRDTQYF,TGTGCCAGCAGCTTAGTTGTTAGCGGGAGAGATACGCAGTATTTT
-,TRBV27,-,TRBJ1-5,CASSNSGTGGNQPQHF,TGTGCCAGCAGTAATTCCGGGACGGGAGGCAATCAGCCCCAGCATTTT
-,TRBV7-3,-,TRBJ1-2,CASSSTGNHGYTF,TGTGCCAGCAGCTCCACAGGGAACCATGGCTACACCTTC
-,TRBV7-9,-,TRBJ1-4,CASSLGQKNEKLFF,TGTGCCAGCAGCCTAGGACAGAAGAATGAAAAACTGTTTTTT
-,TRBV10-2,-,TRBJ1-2,CASRKTDNYGYTF,TGCGCCAGCAGGAAGACAGACAACTATGGCTACACCTTC
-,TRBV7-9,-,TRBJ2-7,CASSSLSGGLDEQYF,TGTGCCAGCAGCTCATTATCAGGGGGGTTGGACGAGCAGTACTTC
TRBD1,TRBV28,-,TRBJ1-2,CASSLMGQWSGYTF,TGTGCCAGCAGTCTCATGGGACAGTGGAGTGGCTACACCTTC
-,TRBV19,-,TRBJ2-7,CASMSVQSYEQYF,TGTGCCAGTATGTCAGTTCAATCCTACGAGCAGTACTTC
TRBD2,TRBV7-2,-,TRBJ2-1,CASSPGSWGLAGGEQFF,TGTGCCAGCAGCCCGGGCTCGTGGGGACTAGCGGGAGGTGAGCAGTTCTTC
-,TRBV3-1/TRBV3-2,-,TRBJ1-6,CASSPRTDSPLHF,TGTGCCAGCAGCCCCCGGACAGATTCACCCCTCCACTTT
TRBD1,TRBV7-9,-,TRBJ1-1,CASSLAGTGDLAFF,TGTGCCAGCAGCTTAGCCGGGACAGGGGATCTAGCTTTCTTT
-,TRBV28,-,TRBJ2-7,CASSLYVSGQYF,TGTGCCAGCAGTTTATACGTCTCGGGGCAGTACTTC
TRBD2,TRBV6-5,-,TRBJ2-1,CASSYRLAGTQFF,TGTGCCAGCAGTTACAGACTAGCGGGGACCCAGTTCTTC
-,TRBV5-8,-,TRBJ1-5,CASSLGHLSNQPQHF,TGTGCCAGCAGCCTCGGACATCTTAGCAATCAGCCCCAGCATTTT
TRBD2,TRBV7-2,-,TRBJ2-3,CASSTGLAGGTDTQYF,TGTGCCAGCAGCACAGGACTAGCGGGGGGAACAGATACGCAGTATTTT
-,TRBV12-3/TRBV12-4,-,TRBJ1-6,CASSEGSPLHF,TGTGCCAGCAGTGAGGGTTCACCCCTCCACTTT
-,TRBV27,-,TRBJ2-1,CASRRRRDGEQFF,TGTGCCAGCCGGCGACGGAGGGACGGTGAGCAGTTCTTC
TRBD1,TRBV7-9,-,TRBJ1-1,CASSAGQVEAFF,TGTGCCAGCAGTGCAGGACAGGTAGAAGCTTTCTTT
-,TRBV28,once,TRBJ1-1,CASSPPATGTEAFF,TGTGCCAGCAGTCCTCCGGCCACAGGGACTGAAGCTTTCTTT
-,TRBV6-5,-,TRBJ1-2,CATTSPGNYGYTF,TGTGCCACTACGTCACCGGGAAACTATGGCTACACCTTC
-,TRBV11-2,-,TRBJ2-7,CASSLNRGFSYEQYF,TGTGCCAGCAGCTTAAATAGGGGGTTCTCCTACGAGCAGTACTTC
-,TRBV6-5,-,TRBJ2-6,CASSSGFGANVLTF,TGTGCCAGCAGCTCCGGGTTTGGGGCCAACGTCCTGACTTTC
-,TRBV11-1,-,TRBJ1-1,CASSLGGAYTEAFF,TGTGCCAGCAGCTTAGGAGGAGCATACACTGAAGCTTTCTTT
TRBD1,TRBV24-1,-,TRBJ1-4,CATSAGTGGALDEKLFF,TGTGCCACCAGTGCCGGGACAGGGGGCGCTTTGGATGAAAAACTGTTTTTT
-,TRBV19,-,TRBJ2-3,CASSIPARTQYF,TGTGCCAGTAGTATACCCGCCCGGACGCAGTATTTT
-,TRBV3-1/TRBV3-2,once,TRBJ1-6,CASSQGGRGSPLHF,TGTGCCAGCAGCCAAGGGGGGCGAGGGTCACCCCTCCACTTT
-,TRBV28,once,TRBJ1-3,CASSFAGAGNTIYF,TGTGCCAGCAGTTTTGCAGGGGCTGGAAACACCATATATTTT
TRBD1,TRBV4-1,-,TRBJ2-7,CASRRTGVNSYEQYF,TGCGCCAGCAGGCGGACAGGGGTCAACTCCTACGAGCAGTACTTC
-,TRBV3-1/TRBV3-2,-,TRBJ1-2,CASSQEPGVYGYTF,TGTGCCAGCAGCCAAGAACCAGGGGTCTATGGCTACACCTTC
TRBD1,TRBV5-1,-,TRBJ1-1,CASSGPGQSTEAFF,TGCGCCAGCAGCGGCCCGGGACAGTCCACTGAAGCTTTCTTT
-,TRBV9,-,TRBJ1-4,CASSVGSGLFNEKLFF,TGTGCCAGCAGCGTAGGGAGCGGTCTGTTTAATGAAAAACTGTTTTTT
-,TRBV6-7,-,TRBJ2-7,CASSRDGVEVLSYEQYF,TGTGCCAGCAGTCGTGACGGGGTCGAGGTTTTATCCTACGAGCAGTACTTC
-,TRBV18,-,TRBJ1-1,CASSLEGMNTEAFF,TGTGCCAGCTCCCTTGAGGGTATGAACACTGAAGCTTTCTTT
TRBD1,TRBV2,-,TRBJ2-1,CASRRRDRTYNEQFF,TGTGCCAGCAGACGACGGGACAGGACCTACAATGAGCAGTTCTTC
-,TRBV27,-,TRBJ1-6,CASSFPYSSLHF,TGTGCCAGCAGTTTCCCCTACTCGTCCCTCCACTTT
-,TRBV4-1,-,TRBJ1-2,CASSQAMGAYGYTF,TGCGCCAGCAGCCAAGCGATGGGGGCATATGGCTACACCTTC
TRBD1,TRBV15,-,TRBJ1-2,CATSHEQGQGRTNYGYTF,TGTGCCACCAGTCATGAACAGGGACAGGGGAGGACTAACTATGGTTACACCTTC
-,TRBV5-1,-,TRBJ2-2,CASSERRVGNTGELFF,TGCGCCAGCAGCGAACGTCGGGTCGGTAACACCGGGGAGCTGTTTTTT
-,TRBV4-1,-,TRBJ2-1,CASSQDGGLGGEQFF,TGCGCCAGCAGCCAAGATGGAGGGCTTGGGGGTGAGCAGTTCTTC
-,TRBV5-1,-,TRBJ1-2,CASSLPLEGGYTF,TGCGCCAGCAGCTTGCCCCTTGAGGGTGGCTACACCTTC
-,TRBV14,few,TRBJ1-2,CASSQSKGSGYTF,TGTGCCAGCAGCCAAAGCAAAGGGAGTGGCTACACCTTC
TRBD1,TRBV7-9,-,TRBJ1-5,CASSFQTGSGPDQPQHF,TGTGCCAGCAGCTTCCAGACAGGGAGCGGGCCTGATCAGCCCCAGCATTTT
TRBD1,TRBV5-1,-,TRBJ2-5,CASSSQGARETQYF,TGCGCCAGCAGCTCGCAGGGGGCGAGAGAGACCCAGTACTTC
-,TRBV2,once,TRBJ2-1,CASSDPGIDDNEQFF,TGTGCCAGCAGTGACCCGGGGATAGACGACAATGAGCAGTTCTTC